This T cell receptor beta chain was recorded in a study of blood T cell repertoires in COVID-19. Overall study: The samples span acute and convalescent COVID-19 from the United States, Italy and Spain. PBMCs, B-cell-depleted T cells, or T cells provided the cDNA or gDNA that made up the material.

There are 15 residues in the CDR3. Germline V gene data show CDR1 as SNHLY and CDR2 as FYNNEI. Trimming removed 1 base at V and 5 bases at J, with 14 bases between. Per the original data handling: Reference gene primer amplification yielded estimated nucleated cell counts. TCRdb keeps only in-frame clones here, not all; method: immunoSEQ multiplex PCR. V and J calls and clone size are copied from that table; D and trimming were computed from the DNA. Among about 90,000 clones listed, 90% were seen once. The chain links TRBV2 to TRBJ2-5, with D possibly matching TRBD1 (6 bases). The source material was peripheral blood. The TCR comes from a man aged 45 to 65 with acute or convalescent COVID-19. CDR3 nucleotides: TGTGCCAGCAGTGAAGGGACAGCCCTAGGGGAGACCCAGTACTTC. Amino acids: CASSEGTALGETQYF.